This note documents a single TCR beta chain sequence. The sample is drawn from a study of cytomegalovirus exposure and HLA in healthy donors. The protocol was immunoSEQ multiplex PCR, while the TCRdb copy is restricted to in-frame clones and leaves out a portion. The sample includes about 38,000 clones, around 93% of them seen just once. This CDR3 comprises 13 residues. The germline V gene has CDR1 SNHLY and CDR2 FYNNEI. The V and J ends lost 4 bases and 2 bases respectively, with 8 bases between them. Sequencing input: PBMCs. The chain employs TRBV2 and TRBJ2-5; D gene ambiguous. The clonotype comes from a man aged 18 to 30 in good health and CMV-seronegative. CDR3 sequence (DNA): TGTGCCAGCAGTGTATACAATCAAGAGACCCAGTACTTC. Its protein is CASSVYNQETQYF. The full variable domain, completed using reference TRBV2 and TRBJ2-5, is EPEVTQTPSHQVTQMGQEVILRCVPISNHLYFYWYRQILGQKVEFLVSFYNNEISEKSEIFDDQFSVERPDGSNFTLKIRSTKLEDSAMYFCASSVYNQETQYFGPGTRLLVL.